This is a list of T cell receptor beta chains from one sample in a study of T cells in Graves' hyperthyroidism and ophthalmopathy. TCRdb independently ran MiXCR on the multiplex PCR reads; one entry per CDR3 protein. This sample has some 270,000 distinct CDR3 sequences; over 20% occur once, and the top ten carry around 40%. Sequencing was done on a sample of blood. The receptor source for this set is a woman aged 40-49 years with Graves' ophthalmopathy. Each CDR3 is given with its conserved first and last residue. The D gene is left open where the match is weak. Clone size is shown for a subset of rows, as once, few, many or a class of expanded clone.

CDR3aa,CDR3nt,v_gene,abundance,d_gene,j_gene
CASSPSGSGYYEQYF,TGCGCCAGCAGCCCCTCGGGGTCCGGGTACTACGAGCAGTACTTC,TRBV5-1,many,.,TRBJ2-7
CATIDSSYEQFF,TGTGCCACCATTGACAGCTCCTACGAGCAGTTCTTC,TRBV24-1,.,.,TRBJ2-1
CASSWDRGFEMNTEAFF,TGTGCCAGCAGTTGGGACAGGGGATTCGAAATGAACACTGAAGCTTTCTTT,TRBV12-3/TRBV12-4,.,TRBD1,TRBJ1-1
CSARDLPRLTYEQYF,TGCAGTGCTAGAGATTTACCACGTCTAACCTACGAGCAGTACTTC,TRBV20-1,many,.,TRBJ2-7
CATSRDTGSLYEQYF,TGTGCCACCAGCAGAGATACAGGGTCCCTCTACGAGCAGTACTTC,TRBV15,many,.,TRBJ2-7
CAWSVQRTHSYEQYF,TGTGCCTGGAGTGTACAGAGGACCCACTCCTACGAGCAGTACTTC,TRBV30,many,.,TRBJ2-7
CASSTMGQGGGEQYF,TGTGCCAGCAGCACCATGGGACAGGGGGGGGGCGAGCAGTACTTC,TRBV2,many,TRBD1,TRBJ2-7
CASNVGQTTEAFF,TGTGCCAGCAACGTAGGACAGACCACTGAAGCTTTCTTT,TRBV6-2/TRBV6-3,many,.,TRBJ1-1
CASSALDPGSPGYGYTF,TGTGCCAGCAGTGCCCTGGACCCTGGTAGTCCGGGCTATGGCTACACCTTC,TRBV27,.,.,TRBJ1-2
CASSSYKTMGGTQYF,TGTGCCAGCAGTTCCTACAAGACCATGGGAGGGACCCAGTACTTC,TRBV28,many,.,TRBJ2-5
CASSLLGLTNAEAFF,TGTGCCAGCAGTTTATTAGGACTGACGAACGCTGAAGCTTTCTTT,TRBV28,many,.,TRBJ1-1
CASSLVTGQYSNQPQHF,TGTGCCAGCAGCTTAGTAACAGGACAATATAGCAATCAGCCCCAGCATTTT,TRBV7-8,many,.,TRBJ1-5
CASSYSSTGSSYEQYF,TGTGCCAGCAGTTACTCTTCGACAGGTTCATCCTACGAGCAGTACTTC,TRBV6-5,many,.,TRBJ2-7
CASSLALGQGGYEQYF,TGTGCCAGCAGCTTGGCCTTAGGACAGGGTGGCTACGAGCAGTACTTC,TRBV5-5,many,TRBD1,TRBJ2-7
CSARDRAARHGELFF,TGCAGTGCTAGAGATCGGGCGGCACGACACGGGGAGCTGTTTTTT,TRBV20-1,.,.,TRBJ2-2
CASRESQGTQETQYF,TGTGCCAGCCGTGAGTCCCAGGGGACTCAAGAGACCCAGTACTTC,TRBV6-4,many,.,TRBJ2-5
CASSPLGQGEETQYF,TGTGCCAGCAGTCCACTAGGACAGGGGGAAGAGACCCAGTACTTC,TRBV12-3/TRBV12-4,.,TRBD1,TRBJ2-5
CASTSWGTEAFF,TGTGCCAGCACCTCGTGGGGCACTGAAGCTTTCTTT,TRBV12-3/TRBV12-4,few,.,TRBJ1-1
CASSPRFDASGFSYEQYF,TGTGCCAGCAGTCCCCGTTTTGACGCTAGCGGATTCTCCTACGAGCAGTACTTC,TRBV27,few,TRBD2,TRBJ2-7
CASSLPSGTATYEQYF,TGTGCCAGCAGTCTACCTTCCGGGACAGCAACCTACGAGCAGTACTTC,TRBV6-4,many,TRBD1,TRBJ2-7
CASSYSVGGGNYGYTF,TGTGCCAGCAGTTACTCGGTCGGGGGGGGTAACTATGGCTACACCTTC,TRBV6-5,once,.,TRBJ1-2
CASSTLRDYTEAFF,TGTGCCAGCAGTACACTAAGAGACTACACTGAAGCTTTCTTT,TRBV6-5,many,.,TRBJ1-1
CASSSIPGTGAMGAFF,TGTGCCAGCAGCTCGATCCCCGGGACAGGGGCGATGGGAGCTTTCTTT,TRBV11-1,.,TRBD1,TRBJ1-1
CASTRTRDRGRHEQYF,TGTGCCAGCACCCGAACCCGGGACAGGGGAAGACACGAGCAGTACTTC,TRBV11-2,few,TRBD1,TRBJ2-7
CASSLVVTWDKSAGYTF,TGTGCCAGCAGCTTAGTCGTCACTTGGGACAAATCGGCCGGCTACACCTTC,TRBV7-8,many,.,TRBJ1-2
CASSQIPGGYEQYF,TGCGCCAGCAGCCAAATACCAGGGGGCTACGAGCAGTACTTC,TRBV5-1,many,TRBD1,TRBJ2-7
CASRRTSGGQETQYF,TGTGCCAGCAGACGGACTAGCGGGGGACAAGAGACCCAGTACTTC,TRBV7-8,many,TRBD2,TRBJ2-5
CASSLESSGQRVYEQYF,TGTGCCAGCAGCTTAGAGTCTTCAGGACAGCGAGTCTACGAGCAGTACTTC,TRBV11-1,many,.,TRBJ2-7
CASSSLLGGRAYEQYF,TGTGCCAGCAGTTCACTCCTCGGCGGGAGGGCTTACGAGCAGTACTTC,TRBV28,many,TRBD2,TRBJ2-7
CATIVLQRQGARNTEAFF,TGTGCCACCATCGTGCTCCAGAGGCAGGGGGCGAGGAACACTGAAGCTTTCTTT,TRBV24-1,many,TRBD1,TRBJ1-1
CASSLATGWAAFF,TGTGCCAGCAGTTTAGCCACAGGGTGGGCAGCTTTCTTT,TRBV27,many,.,TRBJ1-1
CASSESAENTYEQYF,TGTGCCAGCAGTGAATCGGCGGAGAACACCTACGAGCAGTACTTC,TRBV25-1,.,.,TRBJ2-7
CASKGFRDSYEQYF,TGTGCCAGTAAGGGATTCCGGGACAGCTACGAGCAGTACTTC,TRBV19,many,TRBD1,TRBJ2-7
CASIKQGLGEQYF,TGTGCCAGCATTAAACAGGGGCTGGGGGAGCAGTACTTC,TRBV6-5,many,TRBD1,TRBJ2-7
CASRLDSLYEQYF,TGTGCCAGCAGACTAGACAGTCTCTACGAGCAGTACTTC,TRBV6-1,few,.,TRBJ2-7
CASSPESRANTGELFF,TGTGCCAGCAGCCCCGAGTCCAGGGCTAACACCGGGGAGCTGTTTTTT,TRBV5-5,many,.,TRBJ2-2
CASSSTGYNQPQHF,TGTGCCAGCAGCTCAACAGGGTACAATCAGCCCCAGCATTTT,TRBV12-3/TRBV12-4,many,.,TRBJ1-5
CASSFWDRGLQETQYF,TGTGCCAGCAGTTTTTGGGACAGGGGGCTCCAAGAGACCCAGTACTTC,TRBV12-3/TRBV12-4,many,TRBD1,TRBJ2-5
CSASKGYGYTF,TGCAGTGCTAGTAAGGGCTATGGCTACACCTTC,TRBV20-1,many,.,TRBJ1-2
CASSEWGGSAYEQYF,TGTGCCAGCAGTGAATGGGGCGGGAGTGCCTACGAGCAGTACTTC,TRBV25-1,many,TRBD2,TRBJ2-7
CASLEWKETQYF,TGTGCCTCCCTTGAGTGGAAGGAGACCCAGTACTTC,TRBV6-5,.,.,TRBJ2-5
CASKDAGGQPQHF,TGTGCCAGTAAGGACGCCGGCGGTCAGCCCCAGCATTTT,TRBV2,.,.,TRBJ1-5
CASRNSGGVDTEAFF,TGTGCCAGCAGAAACTCAGGGGGGGTGGACACTGAAGCTTTCTTT,TRBV28,many,TRBD1,TRBJ1-1
CSVGLGAGRGELFF,TGCAGCGTTGGGTTGGGGGCCGGCCGCGGGGAGCTGTTTTTT,TRBV29-1,many,.,TRBJ2-2
CASGREGYETQYF,TGTGCCAGCGGGCGGGAGGGCTACGAGACCCAGTACTTC,TRBV2,many,TRBD2,TRBJ2-5
CASTPIGQGQPQPF,TGTGCCAGTACCCCCATCGGGCAGGGTCAGCCCCAGCCTTTT,TRBV19,.,.,TRBJ1-5
CASQTSGSTDTQYF,TGTGCCAGCCAGACTAGCGGGAGCACAGATACGCAGTATTTT,TRBV19,many,TRBD2,TRBJ2-3
CASSPGQGEETQYF,TGCGCCAGCAGCCCGGGACAGGGTGAAGAGACCCAGTACTTC,TRBV5-1,.,TRBD1,TRBJ2-5
CASSEMEGRTYGYTF,TGTGCCAGCAGTGAAATGGAGGGGCGGACCTATGGCTACACCTTC,TRBV25-1,many,.,TRBJ1-2
CASSQALPPENIQYF,TGTGCCAGCAGCCAAGCACTCCCCCCTGAAAACATTCAGTACTTC,TRBV4-2,many,.,TRBJ2-4
CASSLEGARGNTIYF,TGCGCCAGCAGCCTGGAGGGGGCGAGGGGAAACACCATATATTTT,TRBV5-1,many,TRBD1,TRBJ1-3
CASSEAGRGLQETQYF,TGTGCCAGCAGTGAAGCTGGCAGGGGTCTACAAGAGACCCAGTACTTC,TRBV6-1,many,.,TRBJ2-5
CASSQPHRGRETQYF,TGTGCCAGCAGCCAACCCCACAGGGGTCGGGAGACCCAGTACTTC,TRBV12-3/TRBV12-4,.,TRBD1,TRBJ2-5
CAWGPRQFFGYGYTF,TGTGCCTGGGGGCCCAGACAGTTCTTTGGATATGGCTACACCTTC,TRBV30,.,.,TRBJ1-2
CASSAWTGVDQPQHF,TGTGCCAGCAGTGCCTGGACAGGGGTGGATCAGCCCCAGCATTTT,TRBV27,.,TRBD1,TRBJ1-5